A single sample is the source of the 30 T cell receptor beta chains below, sequenced in a study of CD8+CD57+ T cells in acquired aplastic anemia (dated by TCRdb to the late 2010s). Instrument used: Illumina HiSeq 2000. TCR beta VDJ combination and CDR3 sequence profiling used genomic DNA as the template. The public reads were reanalyzed by TCRdb: fastp trimming at Q25, MiXCR alignment, in-frame beta chains only. Duplicate CDR3 protein sequences are folded into a single record with the most common DNA and genes. The sample table records about 420,000 distinct CDR3 sequences; 55% to 70% of these occur just once. 4% of the sample rests with the top ten. Sequenced sample: sorted CD4+, CD8+, or CD8+CD57+ T cells (not recorded which) from PBMCs. Receptor source: a human donor in good health, serving as a control.

This clonotype was detected a few times. The V call is TRBV7-9, the J call TRBJ1-2, with D hard to call. Trimming took off 6 bases at V and 4 bases at J, with 9 bases between the two ends. The CDR3 totals 12 residues. Germline-derived CDR1 and CDR2 are SEHNR and FQNEAQ (reference sequence). CDR3 sequence (DNA): TGTGCCAGCAGTTCGGTTGGCTATGGCTACACCTTC. Its translation is CASSSVGYGYTF. The entire variable domain, with the rest obtained from reference TRBV7-9 and TRBJ1-2, is as follows: DTGVSQNPRHKITKRGQNVTFRCDPISEHNRLYWYRQTLGQGPEFLTYFQNEAQLEKSRLLSDRFSAERPKGSFSTLEIQRTEQGDSAMYLCASSSVGYGYTFGSGTRLTVV.

The chain joins TRBV7-2 to TRBJ1-2; possibly TRBD1 for D (5 bases). In germline, CDR1 is SGHTA, CDR2 FQGNSA. CDR3 length: 13 amino acids. The V and J ends lost 0 bases and 8 bases respectively, with 10 bases between them. CDR3 sequence reads: CASSLARVQGYTF. The CDR3 DNA reads TGTGCCAGCAGCTTAGCCAGGGTGCAAGGCTACACCTTC.

This clonotype has ten or more counts. The CDR3 sequence: CAWSILLQRAFF. CDR3 in DNA: TGTGCCTGGAGTATCCTTCTCCAACGAGCTTTCTTT. The chain recombines TRBV30 with TRBJ1-1; no reliable D call. Trimming shortened V by 2 bases and J by 10 bases, and 14 bases separated the two germline ends. CDR3 length: 12 amino acids. Germline loops: CDR1 GTSNPN, CDR2 SVGIG (reference sequence). Complete variable domain (other parts from reference TRBV30 and TRBJ1-1): SQTIHQWPATLVQPVGSPLSLECTVEGTSNPNLYWYRQAAGRGLQLLFYSVGIGQISSEVPQNLSASRPQDRQFILSSKKLLLSDSGFYLCAWSILLQRAFFGQGTRLTVV.

A word on this clonotype: The limits of the CDR3 on the DNA are not certain, so only TCRdb's listed CDR3 is given. The chain is built from TRBV7-9 and TRBJ2-7; whether TRBD2, the table's D call, matches the DNA was not checked. With termini counted, the CDR3 has 14 amino acids. Germline V gives CDR1 SEHNR, CDR2 FQNEAQ (reference sequence). The CDR3 loop is CASSAWLVLSSSSF.

The rearrangement uses TRBV24-1 and TRBJ2-7, with 8 bases lining up with TRBD1. The CDR3 extends over 14 amino acids. CDR1 and CDR2 (germline): KGHDR, SFDVKD. Trimming cost V 5 bases and J 3 bases; bases outside gene matches: 5. Written as DNA, the CDR3 is TGTGCCACCAGTGGAAGGACAGGGATCTACGAGCAGTACTTC. The encoded protein is CATSGRTGIYEQYF.

The gene calls are TRBV5-1 and TRBJ2-7; D uncertain. The germline V and J ends were trimmed by 2 bases and 5 bases, with 11 bases remaining between them. The CDR3 length is 13 residues. CDR1 and CDR2 (germline): SGHRS, YFSETQ. CDR3 nucleotide sequence: TGCGCCAGCAGCTTAGAGACCACGAACGAGCAGTACTTC. This codes for CASSLETTNEQYF. The full variable domain, with the rest looked up from reference TRBV5-1 and TRBJ2-7, is KAGVTQTPRYLIKTRGQQVTLSCSPISGHRSVSWYQQTPGQGLQFLFEYFSETQRNKGNFPGRFSGRQFSNSRSEMNVSTLELGDSALYLCASSLETTNEQYFGPGTRLTVT.

The chain has TRBV7-2 and TRBJ1-2; TRBD1 might be the D (5 bases). The CDR3 runs to 15 residues. With 7 bases removed from V and 4 bases from J, the gap between germline ends came to 19 bases. The germline gives CDR1 SGHTA, CDR2 FQGNSA. The CDR3 is CASTVQAGESYGYTF. The CDR3 DNA is TGTGCCAGCACCGTCCAGGCGGGGGAATCCTATGGCTACACCTTC. Full variable domain (missing parts from reference TRBV7-2 and TRBJ1-2): GAGVSQSPSNKVTEKGKDVELRCDPISGHTALYWYRQSLGQGLEFLIYFQGNSAPDKSGLPSDRFSAERTGGSVSTLTIQRTQQEDSAVYLCASTVQAGESYGYTFGSGTRLTVV.

Turning to this clonotype: A read error is possible here, since a much larger clone lies one base away. This sequence joins TRBV12-3 or TRBV12-4 and TRBJ1-3; a possible D gene is TRBD1 (5 bases). There are 15 residues in the CDR3. Trimming took 6 bases from V and 1 from J, leaving 13 bases between them. The CDR3, as DNA: TGTGCCAGCAGGTCCGGGCAGGGTTCTGGAAACACCATATATTTT. Residues: CASRSGQGSGNTIYF.

Note on this clonotype: The junction shows a germline mismatch at one end, possibly a read error. The CDR3 loop is CASRARHTKHPIFF. CDR3 in DNA: TGTGCCAGCAGAGCTCGACACACTAAACACCCTATATTTTTT. The J gene is TRBJ1-6, the V gene TRBV7-3; D gene uncertain. Per the germline V gene, CDR1 is SGHTA and CDR2 is FQGTGA. The CDR3 is made up of 14 amino acids.

This clonotype was observed at least ten times. Written as DNA, the CDR3 is TGTGCCAGCAGTTACTCGAGGAGGGTTGATAATTCACCCCTCCACTTT. Protein: CASSYSRRVDNSPLHF. The genes are TRBV6-2 or TRBV6-3 and TRBJ1-6; no clear D gene. Germline V lookup: CDR1 MNHEY, CDR2 SVGEGT. V lost 0 bases to trimming and J lost 5 bases, with 11 bases between them. The CDR3 consists of 16 residues.

The CDR3 is CATSNRAYRQYF. In DNA form, the CDR3 reads TGTGCCACCAGCAACCGCGCCTATCGGCAGTACTTC. The chain combines TRBV15 with TRBJ2-7; D uncertain. V lost 4 bases, J lost 9 bases, and 13 bases lay in between. The CDR3 spans 12 residues. Germline V CDR1 and CDR2: LNHNV, YYDKDF (reference sequence).

Many counts were recorded for this clonotype. This sequence joins TRBV27 and TRBJ1-2; 7 positions match TRBD1. From germline, CDR1 is MNHEY and CDR2 SMNVEV (reference sequence). The CDR3 totals 14 residues. The V and J ends lost 6 bases and 2 bases, in that order; junction bases with no gene match: 6. CDR3 loop: CASRRQGGNYGYTF. The CDR3 DNA is TGTGCCAGCAGAAGACAGGGAGGAAACTATGGCTACACCTTC.

About this clonotype: Since no conserved phenylalanine or tryptophan closes the CDR3, a read error is the likely cause. The limits of the CDR3 on the DNA are not certain, so only TCRdb's listed CDR3 is given. The chain uses TRBV7-7 and TRBJ1-3. The CDR3 totals 13 residues, both ends included. Per germline, CDR1 SSHAT and CDR2 FNYEAQ (reference sequence). The CDR3 protein is CASSPSGGNPIFL.

Concerning this clonotype itself: One end of the junction varies from germline; a read error may be responsible. V usage is TRBV2 and J usage is TRBJ1-6; a possible D gene is TRBD1 (5 bases). Germline values: CDR1 SNHLY, CDR2 FYNNEI. The CDR3 sequence is 13 residues long. CDR3 nucleotides: TGTGCCAGCGGCACCGGGACTTCTTCACACCTCAACTTT. This translates into CASGTGTSSHLNF. Full variable domain (remainder filled in from reference TRBV2 and TRBJ1-6): EPEVTQTPSHQVTQMGQEVILRCVPISNHLYFYWYRQILGQKVEFLVSFYNNEISEKSEIFDDQFSVERPDGSNFTLKIRSTKLEDSAMYFCASGTGTSSHLNFGNGTRLTVT.

The CDR3 coding sequence is TGTGCCAGCAGCGTTCACCCCCAGAGGAGTAATGAAAAAACCTTC. Translation gives CASSVHPQRSNEKTF. The chain links TRBV7-2 to TRBJ1-2; D is unresolved. There are 15 residues in the CDR3. Deletions cut 5 bases from V and 14 bases from J, with 27 bases between. Germline assignment: CDR1 SGHTA and CDR2 FQGNSA.

This clonotype appeared a few times. Sequence at one end of the junction differs from germline and may be a read error. The chain combines TRBV19 with TRBJ2-3; 9 bases line up with TRBD2. This CDR3 has 16 residues. Germline lookup yields CDR1 LNHDA and CDR2 SQIVND (reference sequence). The DNA of the CDR3 is TGTGCCAGTAGTGTAGAGCTGCGGGGGGGCCCAGATACGCAGTATTTT. Its protein product is CASSVELRGGPDTQYF.

This chain joins TRBV29-1 and TRBJ2-1; D is ambiguous. Germline loops: CDR1 SQVTM, CDR2 ANQGSEA. This CDR3 contains 10 residues. Trimming took off 7 bases at V and 2 bases at J, with 3 bases between the two ends. This CDR3 reads CSAAYNEQFF. As DNA, the CDR3 is TGCAGCGCCGCCTACAATGAGCAGTTCTTC.

This sequence joins TRBV9 and TRBJ1-2, with D hard to call. Trimming removed 0 bases from V and 1 base from J, with 4 bases in between. Germline CDR1 reads SGDLS; CDR2 reads YYNGEE. The CDR3 sequence is 13 residues long. This CDR3 is CASSVENNYGYTF. CDR3 nucleotide sequence: TGTGCCAGCAGCGTAGAGAATAACTATGGCTACACCTTC.

The J gene is TRBJ2-7, the V gene TRBV24-1; D may be TRBD1 (5 bases). Trimming removed 4 bases at V and 1 base at J, with 10 bases between. CDR3 length: 14 residues. CDR1 is KGHDR and CDR2 is SFDVKD in the germline V gene. In nucleotides, the CDR3 is TGTGCCACCAGTGACAACAGGACGTCCTACGAGCAGTACTTC. Its translation: CATSDNRTSYEQYF.

A note on this clonotype: One junction end does not reproduce the germline sequence, and a read error may be involved. The chain has TRBV7-8 and TRBJ2-7; D might be TRBD1 or TRBD2, each matching 6 bases. CDR1 SGHVS and CDR2 FQNEAQ come from the germline V gene. The CDR3 is 15 amino acids. This CDR3 reads CASSLVRPGASYNTF. The CDR3 DNA is TGTGCCAGCAGCTTAGTCCGTCCGGGGGCGTCCTACAATACCTTC.

The chain links TRBV5-4 to TRBJ2-3, with D perhaps TRBD2 (6 bases). The CDR3 is 15 amino acids. Between the trimmed V and J ends, which lost 4 bases and 0 bases, there was a span of 12 bases. CDR1 is SGHNT and CDR2 is YYREEE in the germline V gene (reference sequence). DNA of the CDR3: TGTGCCAGCAGCGGAGGGTCCCCTAGCACAGATACGCAGTATTTT. Protein sequence: CASSGGSPSTDTQYF. The variable domain in full, with the rest retrieved from reference TRBV5-4 and TRBJ2-3, is ETGVTQSPTHLIKTRGQQVTLRCSSQSGHNTVSWYQQALGQGPQFIFQYYREEENGRGNFPPRFSGLQFPNYSSELNVNALELDDSALYLCASSGGSPSTDTQYFGPGTRLTVL.

V is TRBV7-9 and J is TRBJ1-1, with 10 bases identical to TRBD1. CDR3 size: 15 residues. J lost 4 bases, V lost 4 bases, and 6 bases had no gene match. Germline V lookup: CDR1 SEHNR, CDR2 FQNEAQ (reference sequence). The CDR3 DNA reads TGTGCCAGCAGCTCCTCGGGACAGGGGTTCACTGAAGCTTTCTTT. Its protein is CASSSSGQGFTEAFF.

CDR3 region: CASSLAGDSNQPQHF. The CDR3, as DNA: TGTGCCAGCAGCCTAGCGGGGGATAGCAATCAGCCCCAGCATTTT. This chain connects TRBV6-6 to TRBJ1-5; possible D gene TRBD1, 5 bases. V was pared by 6 bases and J by 0 bases, with 12 bases between. The CDR3 is 15 residues long. CDR1 and CDR2 (germline): MNHNY, SVGAGI (reference sequence).

The V and J genes are TRBV4-1 and TRBJ2-1, with 11 bases matching TRBD1. Trimming at V came to 4 bases and at J to 6 bases, leaving 5 bases not matched to a gene. This CDR3 contains 15 residues. The germline V gene has CDR1 MGHRA and CDR2 YSYEKL. In nucleotides, the CDR3 is TGCGCCAGCAGCCCCGCCGGGACAGGGGGCAATGAGCAGTTCTTC. This sequence encodes CASSPAGTGGNEQFF.

J is TRBJ1-6 and V is TRBV7-2; tentative D call: TRBD1 (5 bases). There are 14 residues in the CDR3. Per germline, CDR1 SGHTA and CDR2 FQGNSA. Trimming cost V 4 bases and J 16 bases, with 20 bases left between them. This CDR3 is CASSSATVNTPLHF. The CDR3 DNA follows: TGTGCCAGCAGCTCAGCGACAGTCAACACTCCACTCCACTTT.

This chain joins TRBV5-4 and TRBJ2-3; 12 bases fit TRBD2. The CDR3 consists of 16 residues. The germline V gene encodes CDR1 SGHNT and CDR2 YYREEE (reference sequence). Trimming at V came to 4 bases and at J to 5 bases, leaving 8 bases not matched to a gene. CDR3 residues: CASSPPSGGAVDTQYF. CDR3 bases: TGTGCCAGCAGCCCTCCTAGCGGGGGGGCAGTAGATACGCAGTATTTT.

As concerns this clonotype: A junction end diverges from the germline sequence, so it may reflect a read error. The chain employs TRBV5-1 and TRBJ2-6; D is possibly TRBD1 or TRBD2 (5 bases each). CDR1 SGHRS and CDR2 YFSETQ come from the germline V gene. The CDR3 length is 15 residues. CDR3 coding DNA: TGCGCCAGCAACGGGACGGGCAGGTGGCCCAACGTCCTGACCTTC. Translation gives CASNGTGRWPNVLTF.

As regards this clonotype: Germline and junction disagree at one end, which may indicate a read error. The chain couples TRBV7-2 to TRBJ1-1; TRBD1 aligns across 7 bases. Germline V gene data show CDR1 as SGHTA and CDR2 as FQGNSA. CDR3 size: 14 residues. Here the CDR3 reads CASSLAGGTAETPF. The CDR3 nucleotides are TGTGCCAGCAGCTTAGCCGGAGGGACAGCGGAAACTCCCTTT.

The chain has TRBV7-8 and TRBJ2-3; no definite D call. This CDR3 has 15 amino acids. Looked up from germline, CDR1 is SGHVS and CDR2 is FQNEAQ. The germline V and J ends were trimmed by 0 bases and 10 bases, with 17 bases remaining between them. CDR3 nucleotides: TGTGCCAGCAGCTTAGCGCAACAAGGCCCCGGAGCGCAGTATTTT. Amino acid sequence: CASSLAQQGPGAQYF.

The rearrangement uses TRBV7-3 and TRBJ1-5; D gene uncertain. The V end was cut by 7 bases, the J end by 7 bases, with 14 bases between. The CDR3 consists of 13 residues. Germline assignment: CDR1 SGHTA and CDR2 FQGTGA. The chain's CDR3 is CASTSGVEQPQHF. CDR3 nucleotides: TGTGCCAGCACCTCAGGCGTTGAGCAGCCCCAGCATTTT.